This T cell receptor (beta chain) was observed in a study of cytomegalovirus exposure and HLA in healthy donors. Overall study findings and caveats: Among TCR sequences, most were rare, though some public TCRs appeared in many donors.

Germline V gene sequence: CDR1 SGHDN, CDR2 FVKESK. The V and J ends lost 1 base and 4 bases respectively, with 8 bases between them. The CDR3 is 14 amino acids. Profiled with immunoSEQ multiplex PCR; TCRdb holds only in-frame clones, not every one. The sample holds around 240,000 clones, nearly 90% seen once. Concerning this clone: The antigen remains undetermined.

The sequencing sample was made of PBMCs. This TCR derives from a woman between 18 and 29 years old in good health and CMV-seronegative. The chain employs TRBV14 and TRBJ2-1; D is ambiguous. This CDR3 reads CASSQVLSYNEQFF. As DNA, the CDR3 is TGTGCCAGCAGCCAAGTTCTCAGTTACAATGAGCAGTTCTTC.